One T cell receptor (beta chain) is described in this entry. This receptor's antigen is unknown. Per-base qualities were not stored, and no clone one base away is much larger. This specimen comes from a study of identical twins (TCRdb year 2016). In terms of the full investigation: TCR alpha and beta repertoires from monozygotic twins, unrelated adults of various ages and cord blood were deep-sequenced to test whether fetal clonotypes persist. To rule out contamination, replicate twin experiments were performed at different times with different library preparation protocols. General conclusions and limits of the study: The excess sharing between twins in beta out-of-frame sequences was weaker because fewer shared sequences reduced the signal-to-noise ratio. Fewer insertions were carried by abundant cord blood beta clonotypes, a similar but weaker trend appeared in young adult naive repertoires, and no such trend appeared in memory repertoires. Because the same donors could not be followed over many years, the conclusions relied on cross-sectional statistical analysis. In monozygotic twins, recombination models systematically underestimated out-of-frame TCR alpha sharing, but the models matched the sharing seen between unrelated individuals. Compared with coincidental sharing between unrelated individuals, out-of-frame TCR alpha sequences shared between twins had an excess of sequences with low generation probability. Zero-insertion analyses could be partly confounded by invariant T cells such as MAIT and iNKT, though diverse VJ usage argued against such confounding for most clonotypes.

To prepare the library, 5' RACE was applied. This sample was sequenced with an Illumina HiSeq 2000. Template switching added a universal primer binding site, and the final cDNA carried a unique molecular identifier that allowed TCR cDNA molecules to be counted accurately. First-strand cDNA for TCR alpha and beta chains was synthesized from specific primers in the conserved constant-segment region. Each cDNA library was double barcoded, with a SMART-Mk sample barcode plus Illumina barcodes, to control for contamination. TruSeq adapter sequences along with Illumina sample barcodes were introduced in two successive PCR steps. The Illumina HiSeq platform was used with custom primers to sequence TCR alpha and beta cDNA libraries. In the original analysis: MiGEC processed the raw reads to extract unique molecular identifiers, while MiXCR was used to determine the CDR3 positions. For each individual, recombination models were inferred using an EM algorithm with the repgenHMM and IGoR tools. The tcR package in R was used for shared clonotype analysis, with sharing normalized by the product of cloneset sizes. To study raw recombination free of thymic and clonal selection effects, out-of-frame nonproductive sequences were analyzed. TCRdb took the public reads, trimmed them with fastp at Q25, ran MiXCR for clone calling and kept in-frame beta chains. Entries are consolidated by CDR3 protein sequence, retaining the most common genes and DNA. TCRdb, not the authors, supplied the V and J calls. This sample lists 400,000 to 500,000 distinct CDR3 sequences; about 18% were detected once. The biggest ten clones account for 12% of the sample.

Every donor was a healthy Caucasian. Three unrelated non-twin adults were also sequenced: a male aged 18 to 30, a male aged 50 to 59 and a female aged 50 to 59. Using Miltenyi CD45RO+ enrichment and human naive T-cell isolation kits, memory (CD45RO+) and naive T cells were isolated from PBMC. The germline V gene yields MNHEY for CDR1 and SVGAGI for CDR2. After removal of 3 bases from V and 3 bases from J, the junction retains 5 bases not matched to a gene. Including cysteine and phenylalanine, the CDR3 has 15 amino acids. Of all the DNA, just the CDR3 is kept, 45 bases in frame from base 1. This clonotype was sampled from a man aged 45-60 years in good health. The chain is encoded by TRBV6-5 joined to TRBJ1-2; 9 central nucleotides agree with TRBD1. Sequenced sample: naive T cells sorted from blood. The cell subset or site label, as the study defines it: cells isolated with a human naive T-cell isolation kit. CDR3 reads: CASSYSTGGYYGYTF. The bases are TGTGCCAGCAGTTATTCGACAGGGGGTTACTATGGCTACACCTTC.